This T cell receptor (beta chain) was observed in a study of T cell responses to AZD1222 COVID-19 vaccine. The CDR3 loop spans 13 amino acids. Trimming cost V 3 bases and J 2 bases, with 7 bases left between them. The assay was immunoSEQ multiplex PCR, and TCRdb's table has in-frame clones only and misses some. In the table there are about 110,000 clones, roughly 87% of which are singletons. Comments on this clone: Its antigen is not known.

Study findings and constraints: The repertoires were collected only after the peak T cell response. The span of vaccine-associated CD4 TCRs extended across spike, with dominance at 160-218 and 743-854. When two AZD1222 doses had been given, Spike-specific TCR breadth and depth rose. Clonal diversity may have been underestimated, and the donors were mostly white British, with more females than males.

V and J are TRBV12-3 or TRBV12-4 and TRBJ1-1; D unresolved. Sequenced material: peripheral blood, taken on day 0 of MenACWY control vaccination. The origin of this receptor is an adult in good health. CDR3 sequence reads: CASSLRPNTEAFF. CDR3 sequence (DNA): TGTGCCAGCAGTTTGCGACCAAACACTGAAGCTTTCTTT.